The clone carrying this T cell receptor beta chain was seen a few times. The antigen is undetermined. These data come from a study of T cell repertoires in cytomegalovirus infection. The study, taken as a whole, reports: Dominating the ex vivo response were TCR beta clonotypes that were CMV-specific and HLA-C-restricted.

Trimming took 1 base from V and 2 from J; bases not matched to a gene: 11. Looked up from germline, CDR1 is SNHLY and CDR2 is FYNNEI. This CDR3 has 18 residues. TCRdb used MiXCR to reprocess the reads, holding one entry per CDR3 protein. This sample has around 740,000 distinct CDR3 sequences, with roughly a third found just once. This sequence joins TRBV2 and TRBJ1-2; 9 positions match TRBD1. Sequencing used PBMCs. The sequence derives from a human donor in good health (CMV status not recorded). Some clones in this sample may be carry-over from other donors' samples. CDR3 DNA: TGTGCCAGCAGTGAAGGGGCTACTGAGGGGACAGGGAACTATGGCTACACCTTC. This codes for CASSEGATEGTGNYGYTF. Variable domain in full (rest from reference TRBV2 and TRBJ1-2): EPEVTQTPSHQVTQMGQEVILRCVPISNHLYFYWYRQILGQKVEFLVSFYNNEISEKSEIFDDQFSVERPDGSNFTLKIRSTKLEDSAMYFCASSEGATEGTGNYGYTFGSGTRLTVV.